The 19 T cell receptor beta chains presented below share a single source sample, sequenced in a study of blood T cell repertoires in COVID-19. The method was immunoSEQ multiplex PCR; TCRdb's version includes in-frame clones alone and lacks a portion of them. Of roughly 240,000 clones in the sample, 83% were seen once. Sequencing input: peripheral blood. The receptors come from a man in his sixties who had recovered from COVID-19.

The V call is TRBV18, the J call TRBJ1-1, with a tentative D call TRBD1 (6 bases). Per germline, CDR1 KGHSH and CDR2 LQKENI. The CDR3 consists of 14 residues. The V end lost 2 bases, the J end lost 10 bases, and 17 bases lay between the germline ends. The CDR3 is CASSPSRGGRGAFF. The CDR3 DNA is TGTGCCAGCTCACCAAGTCGAGGGGGTCGCGGAGCTTTCTTT.

The J gene is TRBJ1-2, the V gene TRBV5-4; possibly TRBD1 for D (5 bases). V gave up 1 base and J gave up 8 bases, with 12 bases separating them. CDR1 is SGHNT and CDR2 is YYREEE in the germline V gene (reference sequence). The CDR3 totals 13 residues. In DNA, the CDR3 is TGTGCCAGCAGCTTGACAGGAGACGGGGGCTACACCTTC. Translated, it gives CASSLTGDGGYTF.

Here the CDR3 reads CASSLVSVGVQETQYF. The CDR3 DNA is TGTGCCAGCAGCTTAGTCTCGGTGGGAGTTCAAGAGACCCAGTACTTC. The chain recombines TRBV7-2 with TRBJ2-5; tentative D call: TRBD2 (5 bases). The V gene lost 1 base and the J gene lost 2 bases, with 14 bases spanning the gap. CDR3 size: 16 residues. Germline V gives CDR1 SGHTA, CDR2 FQGNSA.

The chain combines TRBV7-2 with TRBJ1-6; 10 bases are shared with TRBD1. Trimming took 5 bases from V and 0 from J; bases not matched to a gene: 7. Germline CDR1 SGHTA, CDR2 FQGNSA. The CDR3 length is 18 residues. CDR3 in DNA: TGTGCCAGCAGCGCAGGACAGGGGGGAAGCTCCTATAATTCACCCCTCCACTTT. This encodes CASSAGQGGSSYNSPLHF.

The chain joins TRBV5-1 to TRBJ2-7, with 15 bases lining up with TRBD2. This CDR3 region has 17 residues. Trimming took 4 bases from V and 5 from J; bases not matched to a gene: 10. Germline V gene sequence: CDR1 SGHRS, CDR2 YFSETQ. The CDR3 loop is CASSLGLAGGPGNEQYF. CDR3 coding DNA: TGCGCCAGCAGCCTAGGACTAGCGGGGGGGCCGGGGAACGAGCAGTACTTC.

This chain links TRBV6-5 with TRBJ1-4, with D tentatively TRBD1 (5 bases). Germline values: CDR1 MNHEY, CDR2 SVGAGI. This CDR3 contains 14 residues. V was trimmed by 7 bases and J by 3 bases, leaving 12 bases between them. DNA for the CDR3: TGTGCCAGCAAGGTTGGGGACTCTAATGAAAAACTGTTTTTT. Protein: CASKVGDSNEKLFF.

The CDR3 loop reads CASTLGTGVRETQYF. The DNA of the CDR3 is TGTGCCAGCACTCTAGGGACAGGGGTTCGGGAGACCCAGTACTTC. V gene TRBV28 combines with J gene TRBJ2-5; 10 bases line up with TRBD1. Germline V CDR1 and CDR2: MDHEN, SYDVKM. This CDR3 has 15 residues. The V segment lost 7 bases and the J segment 5 bases; nucleotides outside the gene matches: 10.

The rearrangement joins TRBV19 to TRBJ2-2, with TRBD1 as a possible D gene (6 bases). The V gene lost 7 bases and the J gene lost 7 bases, with 19 bases spanning the gap. CDR3 size: 15 residues. Looked up from germline, CDR1 is LNHDA and CDR2 is SQIVND (reference sequence). The CDR3 sequence is CASKVRGQVHGELFF. In DNA form, the CDR3 reads TGTGCCAGTAAGGTCAGGGGCCAGGTTCACGGGGAGCTGTTTTTT.

V and J are TRBV6-1 and TRBJ1-2; 10 nucleotides agree with TRBD1. The CDR3 consists of 16 residues. From germline, CDR1 is MNHNS and CDR2 SASEGT. With 3 bases clipped from V and 2 bases from J, the junction kept 6 bases outside the gene matches. The CDR3 spells CASSDERQGANYGYTF. The DNA for the CDR3 is TGTGCCAGCAGTGATGAAAGACAGGGGGCGAACTATGGCTACACCTTC.

This chain joins TRBV30 and TRBJ2-7, with a possible D match to TRBD2 (6 bases). The CDR3 is made up of 13 amino acids. V gave up 3 bases and J gave up 2 bases, with 11 bases separating them. Germline values: CDR1 GTSNPN, CDR2 SVGIG (reference sequence). This CDR3 is CAWRSAGPYEQYF. Here the CDR3 DNA reads TGTGCCTGGAGGTCAGCGGGCCCCTACGAGCAGTACTTC.

V usage is TRBV19 and J usage is TRBJ2-7, with 10 bases lining up with TRBD2. V trimming: 3 bases; J trimming: 3 bases; junction bases outside the gene matches: 2. This CDR3 region has 14 residues. Germline-derived CDR1 and CDR2 are LNHDA and SQIVND (reference sequence). CDR3 loop: CASSMGLALYEQYF. The CDR3 nucleotides read TGTGCCAGTAGTATGGGACTAGCGCTCTACGAGCAGTACTTC.

V is TRBV7-7 and J is TRBJ2-7, with 8 bases that match TRBD1. The trim removed 6 bases at V and 5 bases at J, leaving 15 bases unmatched. This CDR3 is built from 16 residues. The V gene's germline CDR1 is SSHAT and CDR2 FNYEAQ (reference sequence). The CDR3, as DNA: TGTGCCAGCAGAGAACCGGACAGGGCCACCCTTGACGAGCAGTACTTC. Amino acid sequence: CASREPDRATLDEQYF.

CDR3 bases: TGTGCCAGCAAAGGGGGTGGCTACACCTTC. Protein sequence: CASKGGGYTF. V gene TRBV9 combines with J gene TRBJ1-2, with D possibly matching TRBD1 (6 bases). V lost 6 bases and J lost 7, with 7 bases in between. Germline CDR1 SGDLS, CDR2 YYNGEE. The CDR3 covers 10 residues.

This rearrangement joins TRBV18 to TRBJ2-2; TRBD1 matches at 10 bases. Germline CDR1 reads KGHSH; CDR2 reads LQKENI. CDR3 length equals 18 residues. V gave up 3 bases and J gave up 4 bases; unmatched junction bases: 11. The CDR3 loop reads CASSPGLGQGMITGELFF. Here the CDR3 DNA reads TGTGCCAGCTCACCGGGTCTGGGACAGGGGATGATCACCGGGGAGCTGTTTTTT.

This clone has more than one count but fewer than ten. The chain uses TRBV19 and TRBJ2-1; 7 bases align to TRBD2. In germline, CDR1 is LNHDA, CDR2 SQIVND (reference sequence). This CDR3 is 19 amino acids long. Trimming cost V 3 bases and J 6 bases; bases outside gene matches: 20. This CDR3 reads CASSMPPGSRGGRGNEQFF. CDR3 nucleotides: TGTGCCAGTAGTATGCCCCCAGGGAGTCGTGGCGGGAGAGGCAATGAGCAGTTCTTC. The whole variable domain, filled in from reference TRBV19 and TRBJ2-1, reads DGGITQSPKYLFRKEGQNVTLSCEQNLNHDAMYWYRQDPGQGLRLIYYSQIVNDFQKGDIAEGYSVSREKKESFPLTVTSAQKNPTAFYLCASSMPPGSRGGRGNEQFFGPGTRLTVL.

The chain uses TRBV24-1 and TRBJ2-2; the D gene is possibly TRBD1 (6 bases). The CDR3 runs to 14 residues. The germline V and J ends were trimmed by 3 bases and 5 bases, with 9 bases remaining between them. In germline, CDR1 is KGHDR, CDR2 SFDVKD. CDR3 coding DNA: TGTGCCACCAGTGATAACAGGGCTACCGGGGAGCTGTTTTTT. Its protein is CATSDNRATGELFF.

The chain joins TRBV9 to TRBJ2-1; a weak D match, TRBD1 (5 bases). Germline V lookup: CDR1 SGDLS, CDR2 YYNGEE. CDR3 length equals 16 residues. V lost 4 bases and J 8 bases, leaving 22 bases between the germline ends. CDR3: CASSKGEWEPDYEQFF. In nucleotides, the CDR3 is TGTGCCAGCAGCAAAGGGGAATGGGAACCAGACTATGAGCAGTTCTTC.

This clone has more than one count but fewer than ten. The chain joins TRBV6-5 to TRBJ2-7; TRBD1 matches 7 bases. The length of the CDR3 is 14 residues. Germline values: CDR1 MNHEY, CDR2 SVGAGI. V gave up 8 bases and J gave up 4 bases; unmatched junction bases: 11. DNA for the CDR3: TGTGCCAGCGCCGGTTGGGACAGTTCATACGAGCAGTACTTC. Translation gives CASAGWDSSYEQYF.

The rearrangement joins TRBV7-6 to TRBJ2-7; D is unclear. Trimming cost V 5 bases and J 4 bases, with 12 bases left between them. Germline CDR1 SGHVS, CDR2 FNYEAQ. The CDR3 spans 13 residues. CDR3 sequence reads: CASSPLGIYEQYF. CDR3 nucleotides: TGTGCCAGCAGCCCTCTGGGCATTTACGAGCAGTACTTC.